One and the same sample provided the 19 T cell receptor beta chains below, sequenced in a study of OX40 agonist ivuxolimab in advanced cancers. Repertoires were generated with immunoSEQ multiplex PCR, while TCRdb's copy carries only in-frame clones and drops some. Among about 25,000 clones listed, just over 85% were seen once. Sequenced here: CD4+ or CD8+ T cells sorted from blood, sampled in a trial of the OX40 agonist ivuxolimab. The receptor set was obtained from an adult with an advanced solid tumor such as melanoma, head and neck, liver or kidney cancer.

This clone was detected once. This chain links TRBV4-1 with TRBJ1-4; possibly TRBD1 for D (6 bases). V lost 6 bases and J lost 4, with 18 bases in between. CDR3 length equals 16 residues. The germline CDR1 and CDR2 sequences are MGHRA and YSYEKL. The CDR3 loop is CASSGQWDGYNEKLFF. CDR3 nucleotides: TGCGCCAGCAGTGGACAGTGGGACGGATATAATGAAAAACTGTTTTTT.

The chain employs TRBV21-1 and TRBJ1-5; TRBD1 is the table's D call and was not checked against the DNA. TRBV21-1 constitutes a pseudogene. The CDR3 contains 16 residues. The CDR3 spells CASSSRWTGGYQPQHF. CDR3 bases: TGTGCCAGCAGCAGCCGGTGGACAGGGGGTTACCAGCCCCAGCATTTT.

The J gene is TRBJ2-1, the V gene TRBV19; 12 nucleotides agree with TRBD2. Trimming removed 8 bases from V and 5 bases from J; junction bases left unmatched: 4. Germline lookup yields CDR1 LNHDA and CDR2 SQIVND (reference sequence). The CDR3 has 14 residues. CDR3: CASGASGRDNEQFF. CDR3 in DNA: TGTGCCAGTGGCGCTAGCGGGAGGGACAATGAGCAGTTCTTC.

CDR3 nucleotides: TGTGCCTCCTTCGGGGCAGCCGATCAAAACTATGGCTACACCTTC. This gives the protein CASFGAADQNYGYTF. This chain joins TRBV2 and TRBJ1-2, with D perhaps matching TRBD1 (5 bases). Trimming left V 11 bases short and J 2 bases short, with 21 bases between. Germline V lookup: CDR1 SNHLY, CDR2 FYNNEI. CDR3 length equals 15 residues.

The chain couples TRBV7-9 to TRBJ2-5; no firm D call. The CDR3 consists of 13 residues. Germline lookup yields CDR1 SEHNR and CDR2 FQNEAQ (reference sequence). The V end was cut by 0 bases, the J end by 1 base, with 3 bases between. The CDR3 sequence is CASSLASQETQYF. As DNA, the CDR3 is TGTGCCAGCAGCTTAGCTTCCCAAGAGACCCAGTACTTC.

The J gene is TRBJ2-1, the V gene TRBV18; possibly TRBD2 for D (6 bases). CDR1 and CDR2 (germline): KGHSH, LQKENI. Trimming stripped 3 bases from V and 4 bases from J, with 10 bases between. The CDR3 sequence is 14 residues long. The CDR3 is CASSPGGGYNEQFF. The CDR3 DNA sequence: TGTGCCAGCTCACCCGGTGGAGGGTACAATGAGCAGTTCTTC.

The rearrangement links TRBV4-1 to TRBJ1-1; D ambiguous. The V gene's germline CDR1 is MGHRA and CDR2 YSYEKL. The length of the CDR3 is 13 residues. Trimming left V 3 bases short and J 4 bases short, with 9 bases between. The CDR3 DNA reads TGCGCCAGCAGCCAGTCGGCTAGCACTGAAGCTTTCTTT. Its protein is CASSQSASTEAFF.

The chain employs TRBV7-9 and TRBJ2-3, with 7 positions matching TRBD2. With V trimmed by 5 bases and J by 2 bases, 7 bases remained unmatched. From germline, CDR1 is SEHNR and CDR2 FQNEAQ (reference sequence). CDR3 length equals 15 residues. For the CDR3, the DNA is TGTGCCAGCAGCGACGGGAGGCGAGTCACAGATACGCAGTATTTT. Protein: CASSDGRRVTDTQYF.

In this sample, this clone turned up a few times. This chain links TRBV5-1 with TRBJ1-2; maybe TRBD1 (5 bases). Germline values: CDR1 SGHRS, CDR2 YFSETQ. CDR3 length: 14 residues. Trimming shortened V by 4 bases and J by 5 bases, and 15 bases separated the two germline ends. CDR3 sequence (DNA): TGCGCCAGCAGCATCGCGGGGGGAGAATATGGCTACACCTTC. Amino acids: CASSIAGGEYGYTF.

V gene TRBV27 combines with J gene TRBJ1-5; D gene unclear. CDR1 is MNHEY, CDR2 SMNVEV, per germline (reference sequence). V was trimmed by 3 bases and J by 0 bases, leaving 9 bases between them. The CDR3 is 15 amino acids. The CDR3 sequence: CASSFSQYSNQPQHF. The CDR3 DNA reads TGTGCCAGCAGTTTCAGCCAGTATAGCAATCAGCCCCAGCATTTT.

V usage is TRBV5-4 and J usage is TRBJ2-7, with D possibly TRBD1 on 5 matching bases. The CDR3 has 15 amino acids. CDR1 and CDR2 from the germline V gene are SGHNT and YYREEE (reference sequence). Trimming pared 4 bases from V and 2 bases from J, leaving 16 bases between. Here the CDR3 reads CASSVLTANPYEQYF. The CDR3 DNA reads TGTGCCAGCAGCGTACTGACAGCTAACCCCTACGAGCAGTACTTC.

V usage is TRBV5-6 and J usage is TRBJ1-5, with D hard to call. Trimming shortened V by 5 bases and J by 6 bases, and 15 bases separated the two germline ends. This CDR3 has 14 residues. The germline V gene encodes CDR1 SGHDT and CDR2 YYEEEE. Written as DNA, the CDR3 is TGTGCCAGCAGTTTACACAGTAGGAGTCAGCCCCAGCATTTT. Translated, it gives CASSLHSRSQPQHF.

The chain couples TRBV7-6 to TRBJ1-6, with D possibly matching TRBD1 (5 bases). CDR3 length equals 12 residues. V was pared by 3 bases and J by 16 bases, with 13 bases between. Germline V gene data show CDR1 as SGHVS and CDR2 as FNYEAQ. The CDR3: CASSLEGKRLHF. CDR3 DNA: TGTGCCAGCAGCTTGGAGGGGAAGAGACTCCACTTT.

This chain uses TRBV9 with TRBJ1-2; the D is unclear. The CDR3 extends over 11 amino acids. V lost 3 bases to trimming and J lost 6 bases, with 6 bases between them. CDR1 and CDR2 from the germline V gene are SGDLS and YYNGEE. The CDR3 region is CASSAYHGYTF. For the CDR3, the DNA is TGTGCCAGCAGCGCCTACCATGGCTACACCTTC.

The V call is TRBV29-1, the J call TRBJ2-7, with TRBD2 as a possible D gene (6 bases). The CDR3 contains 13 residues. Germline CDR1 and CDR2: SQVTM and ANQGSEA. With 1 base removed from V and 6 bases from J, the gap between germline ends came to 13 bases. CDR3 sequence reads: CSVEGGRRGEQYF. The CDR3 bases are TGCAGCGTTGAAGGGGGCCGGAGGGGCGAGCAGTACTTC.

CDR3 sequence: CASSLVSSGNTIYF. The CDR3 DNA reads as TGTGCCAGCAGCTTAGTCTCTAGTGGAAACACCATATATTTT. The V and J genes are TRBV7-8 and TRBJ1-3; no reliable D call. V shed 1 base and J shed 3 bases, with 7 bases lying between them. The CDR3 is made up of 14 amino acids. Germline CDR1 SGHVS, CDR2 FQNEAQ. Variable domain in full (rest from reference TRBV7-8 and TRBJ1-3): GAGVSQSPRYKVAKRGQDVALRCDPISGHVSLFWYQQALGQGPEFLTYFQNEAQLDKSGLPSDRFFAERPEGSVSTLKIQRTQQEDSAVYLCASSLVSSGNTIYFGEGSWLTVV.

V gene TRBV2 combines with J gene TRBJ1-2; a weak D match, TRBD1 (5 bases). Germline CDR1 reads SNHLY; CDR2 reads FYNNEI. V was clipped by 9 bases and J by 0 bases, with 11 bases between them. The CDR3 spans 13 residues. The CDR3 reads CARRDRSNYGYTF. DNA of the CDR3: TGTGCCAGGAGGGACCGTTCTAACTATGGCTACACCTTC.

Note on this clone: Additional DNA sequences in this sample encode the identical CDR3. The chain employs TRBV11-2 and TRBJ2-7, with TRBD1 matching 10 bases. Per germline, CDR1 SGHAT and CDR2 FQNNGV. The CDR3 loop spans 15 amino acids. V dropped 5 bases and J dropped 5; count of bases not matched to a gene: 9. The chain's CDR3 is CASSLLGQGYNEQYF. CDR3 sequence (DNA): TGTGCCAGCAGCCTACTGGGACAGGGGTACAACGAGCAGTACTTC.

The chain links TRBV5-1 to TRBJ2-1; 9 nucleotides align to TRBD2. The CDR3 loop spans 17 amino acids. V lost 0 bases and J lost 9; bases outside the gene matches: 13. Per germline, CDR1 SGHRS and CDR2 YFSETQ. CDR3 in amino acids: CASSLVPAGGLYGEQFF. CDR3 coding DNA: TGCGCCAGCAGCTTGGTCCCAGCGGGAGGTCTGTATGGTGAGCAGTTCTTC.